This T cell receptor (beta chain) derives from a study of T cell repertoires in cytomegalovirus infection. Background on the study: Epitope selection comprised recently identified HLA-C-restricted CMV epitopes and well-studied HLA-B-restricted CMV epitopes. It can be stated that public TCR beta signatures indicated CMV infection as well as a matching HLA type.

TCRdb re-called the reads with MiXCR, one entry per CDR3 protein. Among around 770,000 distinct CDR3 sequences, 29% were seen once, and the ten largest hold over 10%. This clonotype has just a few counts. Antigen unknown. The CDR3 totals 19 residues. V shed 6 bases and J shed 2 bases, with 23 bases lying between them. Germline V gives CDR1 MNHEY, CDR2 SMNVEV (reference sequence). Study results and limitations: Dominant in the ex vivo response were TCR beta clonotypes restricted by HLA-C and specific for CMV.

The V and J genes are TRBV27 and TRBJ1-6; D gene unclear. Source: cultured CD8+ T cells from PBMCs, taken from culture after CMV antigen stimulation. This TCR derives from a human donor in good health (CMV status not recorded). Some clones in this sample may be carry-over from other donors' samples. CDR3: CASREKGQEIPAYNSPLHF. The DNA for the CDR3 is TGTGCCAGCAGAGAGAAAGGGCAGGAGATTCCAGCCTATAATTCACCCCTCCACTTT.